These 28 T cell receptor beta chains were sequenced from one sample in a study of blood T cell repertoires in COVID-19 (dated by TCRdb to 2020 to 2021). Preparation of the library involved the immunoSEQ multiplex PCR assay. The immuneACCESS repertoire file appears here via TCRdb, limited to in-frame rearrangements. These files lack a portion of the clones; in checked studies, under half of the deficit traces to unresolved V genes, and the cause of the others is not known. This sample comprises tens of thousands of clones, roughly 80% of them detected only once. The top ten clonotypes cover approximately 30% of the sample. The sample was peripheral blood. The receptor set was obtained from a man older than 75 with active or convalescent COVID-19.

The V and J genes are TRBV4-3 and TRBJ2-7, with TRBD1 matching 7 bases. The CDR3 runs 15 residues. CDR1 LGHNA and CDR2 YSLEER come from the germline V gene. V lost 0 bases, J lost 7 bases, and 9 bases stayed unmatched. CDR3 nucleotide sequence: TGCGCCAGCAGCCAAGATACAGCAGGGGGACGGGAGCAGTACTTC. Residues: CASSQDTAGGREQYF.

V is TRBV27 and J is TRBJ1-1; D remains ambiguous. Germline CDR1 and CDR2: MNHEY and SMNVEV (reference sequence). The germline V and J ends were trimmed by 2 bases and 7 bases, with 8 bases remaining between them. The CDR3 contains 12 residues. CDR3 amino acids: CASSLNGREAFF. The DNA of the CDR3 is TGTGCCAGCAGTTTAAATGGCCGTGAAGCTTTCTTT.

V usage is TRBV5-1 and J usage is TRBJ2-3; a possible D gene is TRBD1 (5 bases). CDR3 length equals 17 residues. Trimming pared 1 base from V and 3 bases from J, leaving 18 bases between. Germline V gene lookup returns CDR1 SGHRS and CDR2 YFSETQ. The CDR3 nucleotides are TGCGCCAGCAGCTTGAGGGGCAGCCCAGGAAGGACAGATACGCAGTATTTT. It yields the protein CASSLRGSPGRTDTQYF.

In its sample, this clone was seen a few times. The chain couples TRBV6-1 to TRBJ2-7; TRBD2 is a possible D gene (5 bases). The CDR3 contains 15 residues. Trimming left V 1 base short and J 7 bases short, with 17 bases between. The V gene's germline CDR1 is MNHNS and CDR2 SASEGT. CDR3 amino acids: CASSEGQRAPGEQYF. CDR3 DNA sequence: TGTGCCAGCAGTGAAGGCCAGAGGGCCCCGGGAGAGCAGTACTTC.

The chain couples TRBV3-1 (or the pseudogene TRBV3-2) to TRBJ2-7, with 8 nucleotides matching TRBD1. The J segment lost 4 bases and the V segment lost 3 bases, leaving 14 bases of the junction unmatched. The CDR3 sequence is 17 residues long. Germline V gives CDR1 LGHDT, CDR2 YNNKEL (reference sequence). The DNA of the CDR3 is TGTGCCAGCAGCCACATCCAGGGGGCGGGATACCAATACGAGCAGTACTTC. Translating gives CASSHIQGAGYQYEQYF.

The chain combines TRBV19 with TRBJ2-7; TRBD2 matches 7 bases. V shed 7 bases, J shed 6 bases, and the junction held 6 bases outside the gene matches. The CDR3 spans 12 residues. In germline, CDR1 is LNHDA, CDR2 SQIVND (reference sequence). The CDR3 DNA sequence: TGTGCCAGTATGGGGGGGAGCGGCGAGCAGTACTTC. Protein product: CASMGGSGEQYF.

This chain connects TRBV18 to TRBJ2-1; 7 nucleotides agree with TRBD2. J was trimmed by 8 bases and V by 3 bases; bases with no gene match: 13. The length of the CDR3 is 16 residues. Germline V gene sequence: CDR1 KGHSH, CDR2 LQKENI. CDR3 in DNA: TGTGCCAGCTCACCCAATGGGGGGGACCTCGGCTATGAGCAGTTCTTC. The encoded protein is CASSPNGGDLGYEQFF.

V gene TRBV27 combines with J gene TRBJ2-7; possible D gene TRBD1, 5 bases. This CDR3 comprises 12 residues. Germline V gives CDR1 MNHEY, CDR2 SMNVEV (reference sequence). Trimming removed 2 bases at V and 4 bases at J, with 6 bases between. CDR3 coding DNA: TGTGCCAGCAGTTTAAGGGGTTACGAGCAGTACTTC. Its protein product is CASSLRGYEQYF.

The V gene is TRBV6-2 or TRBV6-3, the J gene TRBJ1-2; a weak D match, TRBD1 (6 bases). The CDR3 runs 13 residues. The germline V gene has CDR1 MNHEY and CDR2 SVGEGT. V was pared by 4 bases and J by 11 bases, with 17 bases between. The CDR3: CASSSGTFGWYTF. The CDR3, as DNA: TGTGCCAGCAGTTCCGGGACATTTGGTTGGTACACCTTC.

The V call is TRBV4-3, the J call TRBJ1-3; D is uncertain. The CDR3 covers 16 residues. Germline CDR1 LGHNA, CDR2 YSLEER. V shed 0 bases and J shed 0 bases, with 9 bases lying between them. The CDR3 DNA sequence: TGCGCCAGCAGCCAAGATGGTCACTTCTCTGGAAACACCATATATTTT. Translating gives CASSQDGHFSGNTIYF.

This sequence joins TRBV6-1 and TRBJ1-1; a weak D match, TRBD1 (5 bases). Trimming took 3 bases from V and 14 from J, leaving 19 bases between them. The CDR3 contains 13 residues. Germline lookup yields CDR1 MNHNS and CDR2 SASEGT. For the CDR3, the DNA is TGTGCCAGCAGTGACGTGGGAGGGCAGCCAGGGTTCTTT. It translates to CASSDVGGQPGFF.

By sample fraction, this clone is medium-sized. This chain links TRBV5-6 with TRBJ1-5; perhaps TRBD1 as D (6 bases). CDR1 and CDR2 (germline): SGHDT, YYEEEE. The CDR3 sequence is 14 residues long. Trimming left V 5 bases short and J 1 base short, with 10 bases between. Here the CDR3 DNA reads TGTGCCAGCAGGACTACAGGGAGCAATCAGCCCCAGCATTTT. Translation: CASRTTGSNQPQHF.

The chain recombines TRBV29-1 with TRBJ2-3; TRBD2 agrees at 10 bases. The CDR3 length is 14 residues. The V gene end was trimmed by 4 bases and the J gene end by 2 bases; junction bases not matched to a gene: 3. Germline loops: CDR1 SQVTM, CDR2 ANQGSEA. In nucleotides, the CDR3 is TGCAGCGTTGGAGCGGGAGGGAACACAGATACGCAGTATTTT. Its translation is CSVGAGGNTDTQYF.

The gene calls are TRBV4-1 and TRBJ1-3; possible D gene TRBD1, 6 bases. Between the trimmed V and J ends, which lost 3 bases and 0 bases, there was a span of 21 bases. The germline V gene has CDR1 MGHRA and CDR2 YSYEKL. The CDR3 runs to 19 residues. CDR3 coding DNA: TGCGCCAGCAGCCATCCCGGGGGGGCAGTACGAGCCTCTGGAAACACCATATATTTT. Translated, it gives CASSHPGGAVRASGNTIYF.

CDR3 coding DNA: TGTGCCAGCAGTGAATTTGTTAGAATCCGCCGGACAGGGGGCTGGACCCAGTACTTC. Translating it yields CASSEFVRIRRTGGWTQYF. V is TRBV6-1 and J is TRBJ2-5, with TRBD1 matching over 11 bases. Trimming cost V 2 bases and J 7 bases; bases outside gene matches: 18. CDR3 size: 19 residues. Germline V gene data show CDR1 as MNHNS and CDR2 as SASEGT.

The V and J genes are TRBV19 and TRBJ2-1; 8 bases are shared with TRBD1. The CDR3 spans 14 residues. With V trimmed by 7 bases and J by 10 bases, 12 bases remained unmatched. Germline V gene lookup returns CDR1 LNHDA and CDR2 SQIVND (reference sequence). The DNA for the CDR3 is TGTGCCAGTACCCTGGACAGGGTAGGGCGGGAGCAGTTCTTC. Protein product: CASTLDRVGREQFF.

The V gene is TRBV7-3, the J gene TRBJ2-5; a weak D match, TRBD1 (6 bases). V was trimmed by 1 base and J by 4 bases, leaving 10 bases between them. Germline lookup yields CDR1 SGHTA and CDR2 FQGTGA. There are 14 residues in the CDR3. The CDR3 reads CASSLNGGRETQYF. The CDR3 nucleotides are TGTGCCAGCAGCTTAAATGGGGGCCGAGAGACCCAGTACTTC.

The CDR3 sequence is CATAERGRVDQPQHF. For the CDR3, the DNA is TGTGCCACCGCTGAGCGGGGGCGGGTAGATCAGCCCCAGCATTTT. The chain carries TRBV15 and TRBJ1-5, with a weak D call TRBD1 (6 bases). Germline V CDR1 and CDR2: LNHNV, YYDKDF (reference sequence). The CDR3 contains 15 residues. Trimming removed 8 bases from V and 5 bases from J, with 19 bases in between.

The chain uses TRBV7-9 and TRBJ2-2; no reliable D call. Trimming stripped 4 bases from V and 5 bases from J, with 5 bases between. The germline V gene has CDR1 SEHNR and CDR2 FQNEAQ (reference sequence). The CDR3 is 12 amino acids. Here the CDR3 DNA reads TGTGCCAGCAGCTATAGAACCGGGGAGCTGTTTTTT. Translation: CASSYRTGELFF.

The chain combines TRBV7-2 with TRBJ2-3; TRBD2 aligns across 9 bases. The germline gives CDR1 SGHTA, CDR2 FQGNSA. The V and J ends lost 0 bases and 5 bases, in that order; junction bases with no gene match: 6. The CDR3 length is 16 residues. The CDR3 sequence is CASSLAERRGGDTQYF. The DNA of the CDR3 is TGTGCCAGCAGCTTAGCGGAGAGGCGGGGGGGAGATACGCAGTATTTT.

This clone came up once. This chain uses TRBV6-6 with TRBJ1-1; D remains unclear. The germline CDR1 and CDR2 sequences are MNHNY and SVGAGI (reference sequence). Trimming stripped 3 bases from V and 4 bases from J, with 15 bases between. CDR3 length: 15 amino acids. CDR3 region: CASSYNMGSGTEAFF. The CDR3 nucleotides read TGTGCCAGCAGTTATAACATGGGCTCTGGCACTGAAGCTTTCTTT.

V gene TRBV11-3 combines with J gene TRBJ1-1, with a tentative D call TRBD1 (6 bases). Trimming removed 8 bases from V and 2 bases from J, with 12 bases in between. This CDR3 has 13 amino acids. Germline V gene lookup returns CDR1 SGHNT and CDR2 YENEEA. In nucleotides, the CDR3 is TGTGCCAGCGGTTTTGGGACAAACACTGAAGCTTTCTTT. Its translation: CASGFGTNTEAFF.

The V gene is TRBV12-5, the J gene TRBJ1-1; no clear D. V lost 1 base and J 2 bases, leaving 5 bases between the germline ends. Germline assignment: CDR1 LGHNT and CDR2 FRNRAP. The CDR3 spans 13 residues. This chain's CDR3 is CASGLGINTEAFF. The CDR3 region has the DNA TGTGCTAGTGGTTTGGGTATAAACACTGAAGCTTTCTTT.

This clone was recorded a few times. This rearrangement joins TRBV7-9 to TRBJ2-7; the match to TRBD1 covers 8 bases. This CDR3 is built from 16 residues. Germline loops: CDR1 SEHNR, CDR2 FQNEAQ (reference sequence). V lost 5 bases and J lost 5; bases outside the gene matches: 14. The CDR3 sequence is CASSRVGTRGPDEQYF. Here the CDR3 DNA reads TGTGCCAGCAGCCGCGTGGGGACCAGGGGGCCTGACGAGCAGTACTTC.

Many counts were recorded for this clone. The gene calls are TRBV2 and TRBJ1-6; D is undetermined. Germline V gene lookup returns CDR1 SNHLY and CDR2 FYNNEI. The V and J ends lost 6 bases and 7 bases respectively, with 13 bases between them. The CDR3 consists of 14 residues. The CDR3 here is CASREWPRNSPLHF. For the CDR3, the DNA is TGTGCCAGCAGAGAGTGGCCGAGGAATTCACCCCTCCACTTT.

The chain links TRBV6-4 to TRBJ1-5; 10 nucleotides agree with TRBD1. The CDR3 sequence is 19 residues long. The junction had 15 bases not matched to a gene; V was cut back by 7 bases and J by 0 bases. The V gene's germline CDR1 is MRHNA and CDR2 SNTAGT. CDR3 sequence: CASKRRDRGHPNSNQPQHF. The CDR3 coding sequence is TGTGCCAGCAAGCGACGGGACAGGGGCCACCCCAATAGCAATCAGCCCCAGCATTTT.

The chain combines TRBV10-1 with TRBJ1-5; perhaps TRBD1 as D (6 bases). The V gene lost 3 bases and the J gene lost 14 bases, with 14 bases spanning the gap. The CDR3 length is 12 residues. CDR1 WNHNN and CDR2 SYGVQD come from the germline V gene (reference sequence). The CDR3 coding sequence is TGCGCCAGCAGTGAAACCGGGACAATGAAGCATTTT. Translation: CASSETGTMKHF.

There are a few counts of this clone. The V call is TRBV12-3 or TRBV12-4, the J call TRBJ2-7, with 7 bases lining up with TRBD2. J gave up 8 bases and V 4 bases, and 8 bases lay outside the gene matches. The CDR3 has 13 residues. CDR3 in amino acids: CASSSNDGTKQYF. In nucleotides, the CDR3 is TGTGCCAGCAGTTCAAACGACGGGACTAAGCAGTACTTC.